Presented here are 10 T cell receptor beta chains from one specimen sequenced in a study of blood T cell repertoires in COVID-19. Libraries were prepared by immunoSEQ multiplex PCR; TCRdb keeps only in-frame clonotypes and omits some of them. This sample yields about 260,000 clones, of which roughly nine tenths are seen a single time; approximately 4.3% belongs to the top ten. Sequences were obtained from peripheral blood. The receptors here all came from a man aged 55 to 70 who had recovered from COVID-19.

This chain links TRBV12-3 or TRBV12-4 with TRBJ2-1; no definite D call. The length of the CDR3 is 13 residues. Trimming pared 1 base from V and 6 bases from J, leaving 7 bases between. The CDR3 region has the DNA TGTGCCAGCAGTTTAGGAGGAATCAATGAGCAGTTCTTC. This encodes CASSLGGINEQFF.

V gene TRBV5-1 combines with J gene TRBJ2-1; 13 nucleotides agree with TRBD2. This CDR3 is built from 16 residues. CDR1 and CDR2 from the germline V gene are SGHRS and YFSETQ. V lost 3 bases, J lost 7 bases, and 7 bases stayed unmatched. The CDR3 here is CASSSHKTSGGNEQFF. Written as DNA, the CDR3 is TGCGCCAGCAGCTCACATAAGACTAGCGGGGGGAATGAGCAGTTCTTC.

This clone was recorded a few times. This sequence joins TRBV19 and TRBJ1-1; 10 nucleotides agree with TRBD1. In germline, CDR1 is LNHDA, CDR2 SQIVND (reference sequence). This CDR3 has 13 residues. Trimming removed 6 bases from V and 5 bases from J; junction bases left unmatched: 3. The CDR3 DNA sequence: TGTGCCAGTAGCGACAGGGGGCTTACTGAAGCTTTCTTT. Translated: CASSDRGLTEAFF.

The CDR3 DNA sequence: TGTGCCAGCAGCCGAAGGGACAGCTCTGGAAACACCATATATTTT. It encodes CASSRRDSSGNTIYF. The V gene is TRBV7-9, the J gene TRBJ1-3; 7 bases are a match to TRBD1. The CDR3 has 15 residues. J lost 0 bases, V lost 5 bases, and 4 bases had no gene match. In germline, CDR1 is SEHNR, CDR2 FQNEAQ (reference sequence).

The chain has TRBV7-9 and TRBJ1-4, with 10 bases identical to TRBD1. CDR1 is SEHNR, CDR2 FQNEAQ, per germline (reference sequence). The CDR3 consists of 14 residues. J gave up 5 bases and V 6 bases, and 3 bases lay outside the gene matches. The CDR3 DNA reads TGTGCCAGCAGATGGGGACAGGGGAATGAAAAACTGTTTTTT. This translates into CASRWGQGNEKLFF.

On this clone itself: The sample has other DNA sequences that encode this CDR3 too. CDR3 loop: CASSPRTGNTEAFF. For the CDR3, the DNA is TGCGCCAGCAGCCCACGGACAGGGAACACTGAAGCTTTCTTT. This rearrangement joins TRBV5-1 to TRBJ1-1; 7 bases align to TRBD1. Germline V gene data show CDR1 as SGHRS and CDR2 as YFSETQ. The CDR3 is made up of 14 amino acids. V lost 4 bases, J lost 1 base, and 4 bases stayed unmatched.

This chain joins TRBV11-2 and TRBJ2-1, with 7 nucleotides matching TRBD2. The CDR3 is 13 residues long. V lost 6 bases to trimming and J lost 9 bases; unmatched junction nucleotides: 8. Germline-derived CDR1 and CDR2 are SGHAT and FQNNGV. The CDR3 loop is CASRTPGTTEQFF. The CDR3 region has the DNA TGTGCCAGCAGAACTCCCGGGACTACTGAGCAGTTCTTC.

The CDR3 is CASSGRAGLNTEAFF. The CDR3 DNA reads TGTGCCAGCAGTGGTCGAGCAGGGCTGAACACTGAAGCTTTCTTT. V and J are TRBV27 and TRBJ1-1; tentatively, D is TRBD1 (5 bases). This CDR3 is built from 15 residues. In germline, CDR1 is MNHEY, CDR2 SMNVEV (reference sequence). Trimming removed 5 bases at V and 0 bases at J, with 13 bases between.

The chain has TRBV6-2 or TRBV6-3 and TRBJ1-2; D not resolved. The CDR3 sequence is 14 residues long. Germline CDR1 MNHEY, CDR2 SVGEGT. V lost 6 bases and J 6 bases, leaving 17 bases between the germline ends. CDR3 loop: CASSLGGVWNGYTF. CDR3 coding DNA: TGTGCCAGCAGCCTGGGTGGAGTTTGGAATGGCTACACCTTC.

This sequence joins TRBV4-1 and TRBJ2-4; 7 bases match TRBD1. J gave up 2 bases and V 0 bases, and 7 bases lay outside the gene matches. The CDR3 spans 17 residues. CDR1 is MGHRA, CDR2 YSYEKL, per germline. In DNA, the CDR3 is TGCGCCAGCAGCCAAGAAAGAGACAGGGCCTCCAAAAACATTCAGTACTTC. Residues: CASSQERDRASKNIQYF.